A selection of T cell receptor beta chains follows, all from one sample in a study of CD8 T cells in ankylosing spondylitis. Using its own MiXCR run on the 5' RACE reads, TCRdb lists one record per CDR3 protein. The sample lists about 540,000 distinct CDR3 sequences; 10% to 15% were seen once. Sequenced: blood, either unsorted or a sorted T cell fraction (not recorded which). All receptors come from a male donor with ankylosing spondylitis. Each CDR3 is given with its conserved first and last residue. The D gene is left open where the match is weak. Only some rows state a clone size, as once, few, many or a class for expanded clones.

v_gene	j_gene	abundance	d_gene	CDR3nt	CDR3aa
TRBV7-9	TRBJ2-3	.	TRBD2	TGTGCCAGCAGCCCGGGAGGGGTCGGCACAGATACGCAGTATTTT	CASSPGGVGTDTQYF
TRBV11-3	TRBJ2-3	few	.	TGTGCCAGCAGCCCGGGCGGGATAGGGTCAGATACGCAGTATTTT	CASSPGGIGSDTQYF
TRBV5-1	TRBJ1-5	many	.	TGCGCCAGCAGCTTGGATGGGAATCAGCCCCAGCATTTT	CASSLDGNQPQHF
TRBV7-2	TRBJ2-1	few	TRBD2	TGTGCCAGCAGCCCGGGACTAGCGGACCTCTCCTACAATGAGCAGTTCTTC	CASSPGLADLSYNEQFF
TRBV11-2	TRBJ2-1	.	.	TGTGCCAGCAGCTTGAGTGGGGCCCTCTCCTACAATGAGCAGTTCTTC	CASSLSGALSYNEQFF
TRBV14	TRBJ2-1	.	.	TGTGCCAGCAGACCTACACCTTCCTCCTACAATGAGCAGTTCTTC	CASRPTPSSYNEQFF
TRBV21-1	TRBJ2-2	.	.	TGTGCCAGCAGCAAGGGACTAGCGGGAGATGGGAACTCCGGGGAGCTGTTTTTT	CASSKGLAGDGNSGELFF
TRBV4-1	TRBJ1-6	many	.	TGCGCCAGCAGCCAAGAGACAGGAGGGAATTCACCCCTCCACTTT	CASSQETGGNSPLHF
TRBV5-1	TRBJ2-5	few	.	TGCGCCAGCAGCTTAGCTCCTACCCAAGAGAACCAGTACTTC	CASSLAPTQENQYF
TRBV29-1	TRBJ1-5	.	TRBD1	TGCAGCGTTGGTGGGACAGGCCCAAATCAGCCCCAGCATTTT	CSVGGTGPNQPQHF
TRBV7-2	TRBJ1-5	.	.	TGTGCCAGCAGCCCGCCCGGGAATCAGCCCCAGCATTTT	CASSPPGNQPQHF
TRBV24-1	TRBJ2-3	.	.	TGTGCCACCAGTAGTTCAGGGTCAGATACGCAGTATTTT	CATSSSGSDTQYF
TRBV3-1	TRBJ2-6	few	.	TGTGCCAGCAGCCAGCACTTTAATTACGGGGCCAACGTCCTGACTTTC	CASSQHFNYGANVLTF
TRBV6-1	TRBJ1-3	.	TRBD1	TGTGCCAGCAGTGCGGGACAGGTCGACACCATATATTTT	CASSAGQVDTIYF
TRBV18	TRBJ2-5	few	TRBD1	TGTGCCAGCTCACCACGGGGACAGGGAACGGGACAAGAGACCCAGTACTTC	CASSPRGQGTGQETQYF
TRBV5-1	TRBJ2-5	.	.	TGCGCCAGCGGGCCAAAAGAGACCCAGTACTTC	CASGPKETQYF
TRBV12-3/TRBV12-4	TRBJ2-5	few	.	TGTGCCAGCAGTTCCCTCTTCCTCGGGATGGCCCAGTACTTC	CASSSLFLGMAQYF
TRBV5-5	TRBJ1-2	.	.	TGTGCCAGCAGCCCCCCCGGGACCAACTATGGCTACACCTTC	CASSPPGTNYGYTF
TRBV10-3	TRBJ2-2	many	TRBD2	TGTGCCATCAGTGAGCCGGGCGGGGGAAACACCGGGGAGCTGTTTTTT	CAISEPGGGNTGELFF
TRBV11-2	TRBJ2-1	.	TRBD2	TGTGCCAGCAGCGTCACTAGCGGGAGTTCGAATGAGCAGTTCTTC	CASSVTSGSSNEQFF
TRBV2	TRBJ2-5	.	TRBD2	TGTGCCAGCAGGGGCCAGCGGGAGGGGAGGGGGGAGACCCAGTACTTC	CASRGQREGRGETQYF
TRBV7-6	TRBJ2-5	many	.	TGTGCCAGCAGCTTAGGCCCCGGGGAGACCCAGTACTTC	CASSLGPGETQYF
TRBV24-1	TRBJ2-1	.	.	TGTGCCACCAGTGCCCCGTCCGGGGGCAACAATGAGCAGTTCTTC	CATSAPSGGNNEQFF
TRBV6-1	TRBJ1-3	.	.	TGTGCCACCTCGAGGGCAAGCTCTGGAAACACCATATATTTT	CATSRASSGNTIYF
TRBV7-9	TRBJ1-3	many	.	TGTGCCAGCAGCCCTACAGGTAGCTCTGGAAACACCATATATTTT	CASSPTGSSGNTIYF
TRBV6-5	TRBJ2-7	few	TRBD2	TGTGCCAGCAGTTCGTCTGGACTAGCGGAAACCTACGAGCAGTACTTC	CASSSSGLAETYEQYF
TRBV15	TRBJ2-5	.	TRBD2	TGTGCCACCAGCAGCCTAGCGGGAGGAGAGACCCAGTACTTC	CATSSLAGGETQYF
TRBV29-1	TRBJ2-7	few	.	TGCAGCGTTGGTGGGGGTAGTCCCCGCTCCTACGAGCAGTACTTC	CSVGGGSPRSYEQYF